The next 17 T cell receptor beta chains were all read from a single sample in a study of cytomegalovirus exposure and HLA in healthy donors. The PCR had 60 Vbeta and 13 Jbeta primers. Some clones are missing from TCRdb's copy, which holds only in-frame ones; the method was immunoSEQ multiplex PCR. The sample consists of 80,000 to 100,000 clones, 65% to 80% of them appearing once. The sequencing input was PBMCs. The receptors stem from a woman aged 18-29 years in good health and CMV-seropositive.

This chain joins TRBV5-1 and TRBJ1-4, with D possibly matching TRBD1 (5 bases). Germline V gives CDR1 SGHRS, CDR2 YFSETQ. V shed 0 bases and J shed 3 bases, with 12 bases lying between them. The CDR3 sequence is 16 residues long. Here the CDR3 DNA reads TGCGCCAGCAGCTTGGTATTCAGGGCATCTAATGAAAAACTGTTTTTT. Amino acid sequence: CASSLVFRASNEKLFF. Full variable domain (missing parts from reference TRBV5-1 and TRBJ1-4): KAGVTQTPRYLIKTRGQQVTLSCSPISGHRSVSWYQQTPGQGLQFLFEYFSETQRNKGNFPGRFSGRQFSNSRSEMNVSTLELGDSALYLCASSLVFRASNEKLFFGSGTQLSVL.

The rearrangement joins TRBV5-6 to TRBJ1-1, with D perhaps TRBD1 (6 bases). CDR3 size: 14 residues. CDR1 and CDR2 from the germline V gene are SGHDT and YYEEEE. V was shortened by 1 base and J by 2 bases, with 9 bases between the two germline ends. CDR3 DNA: TGTGCCAGCAGCTTGCAGGGGAAAAACACTGAAGCTTTCTTT. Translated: CASSLQGKNTEAFF. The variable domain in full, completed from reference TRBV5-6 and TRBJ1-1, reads DAGVTQSPTHLIKTRGQQVTLRCSPKSGHDTVSWYQQALGQGPQFIFQYYEEEERQRGNFPDRFSGHQFPNYSSELNVNALLLGDSALYLCASSLQGKNTEAFFGQGTRLTVV.

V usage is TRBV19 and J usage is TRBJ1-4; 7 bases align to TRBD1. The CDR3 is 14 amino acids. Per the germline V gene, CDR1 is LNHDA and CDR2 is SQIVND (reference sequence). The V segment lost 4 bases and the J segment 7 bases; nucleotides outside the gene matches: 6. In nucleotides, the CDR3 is TGTGCCAGTAGTACCGACAGGGCGAGTGAAAAACTGTTTTTT. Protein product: CASSTDRASEKLFF.

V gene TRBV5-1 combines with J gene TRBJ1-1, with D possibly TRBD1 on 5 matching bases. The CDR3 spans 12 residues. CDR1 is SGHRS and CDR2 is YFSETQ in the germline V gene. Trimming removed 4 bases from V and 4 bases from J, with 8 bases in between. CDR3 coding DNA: TGCGCCAGCAGCAGGGGCCCCACTGAAGCTTTCTTT. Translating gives CASSRGPTEAFF. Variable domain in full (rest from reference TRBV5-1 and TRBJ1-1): KAGVTQTPRYLIKTRGQQVTLSCSPISGHRSVSWYQQTPGQGLQFLFEYFSETQRNKGNFPGRFSGRQFSNSRSEMNVSTLELGDSALYLCASSRGPTEAFFGQGTRLTVV.

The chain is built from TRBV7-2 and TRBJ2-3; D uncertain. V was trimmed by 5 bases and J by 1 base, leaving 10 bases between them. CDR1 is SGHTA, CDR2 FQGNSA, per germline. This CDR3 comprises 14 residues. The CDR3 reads CASSRHARTDTQYF. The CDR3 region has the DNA TGTGCCAGCAGCCGACATGCCCGCACAGATACGCAGTATTTT. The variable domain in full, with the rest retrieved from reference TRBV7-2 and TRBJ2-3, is GAGVSQSPSNKVTEKGKDVELRCDPISGHTALYWYRQSLGQGLEFLIYFQGNSAPDKSGLPSDRFSAERTGGSVSTLTIQRTQQEDSAVYLCASSRHARTDTQYFGPGTRLTVL.

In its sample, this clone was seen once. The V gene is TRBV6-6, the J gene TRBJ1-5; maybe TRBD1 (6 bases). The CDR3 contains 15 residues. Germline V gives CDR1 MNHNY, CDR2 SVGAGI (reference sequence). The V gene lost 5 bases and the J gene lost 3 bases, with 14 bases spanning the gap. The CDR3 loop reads CASSTRGDPNQPQHF. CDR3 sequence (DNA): TGTGCCAGCAGTACCAGGGGAGACCCCAATCAGCCCCAGCATTTT.

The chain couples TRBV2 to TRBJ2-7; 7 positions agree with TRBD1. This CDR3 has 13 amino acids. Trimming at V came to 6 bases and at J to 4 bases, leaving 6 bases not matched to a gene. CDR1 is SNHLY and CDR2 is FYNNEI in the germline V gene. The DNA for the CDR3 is TGTGCCAGCAGGGGGACAGAGGTTTACGAGCAGTACTTC. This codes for CASRGTEVYEQYF.

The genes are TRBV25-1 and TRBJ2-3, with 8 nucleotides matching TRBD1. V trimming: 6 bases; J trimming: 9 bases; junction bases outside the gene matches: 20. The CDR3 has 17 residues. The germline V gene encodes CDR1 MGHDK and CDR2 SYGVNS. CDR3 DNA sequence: TGTGCCAGCAGCACGCCAAAGGGACAGGATAATAACAGAACGCAGTATTTT. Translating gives CASSTPKGQDNNRTQYF.

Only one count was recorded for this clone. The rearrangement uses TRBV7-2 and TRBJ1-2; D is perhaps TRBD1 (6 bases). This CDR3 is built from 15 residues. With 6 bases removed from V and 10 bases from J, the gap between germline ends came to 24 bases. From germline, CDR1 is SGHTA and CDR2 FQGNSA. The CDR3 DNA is TGTGCCAGCAGTAAACAGGGAAAGGGTCTTCTTGACTACACCTTC. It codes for CASSKQGKGLLDYTF.

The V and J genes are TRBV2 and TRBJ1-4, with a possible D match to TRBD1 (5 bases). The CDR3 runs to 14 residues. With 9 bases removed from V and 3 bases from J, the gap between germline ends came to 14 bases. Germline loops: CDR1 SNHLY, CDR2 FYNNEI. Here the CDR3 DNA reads TGTGCCAGTAGAAAAGGGGTGGCTAATGAAAAACTGTTTTTT. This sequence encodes CASRKGVANEKLFF.

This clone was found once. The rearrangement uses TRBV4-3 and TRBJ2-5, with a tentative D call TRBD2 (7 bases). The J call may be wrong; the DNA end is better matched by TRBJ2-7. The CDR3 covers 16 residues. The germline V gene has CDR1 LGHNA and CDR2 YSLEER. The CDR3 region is CASSQEGGGSLGEQYF. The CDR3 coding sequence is TGCGCCAGCAGCCAAGAGGGGGGCGGGAGTCTGGGCGAGCAGTACTTC.

The CDR3 loop reads CASTGDEGEKLFF. CDR3 nucleotides: TGTGCCAGCACGGGAGACGAGGGGGAAAAACTGTTTTTT. The chain couples TRBV9 to TRBJ1-4; possible D gene TRBD1, 5 bases. From germline, CDR1 is SGDLS and CDR2 YYNGEE. V lost 6 bases and J lost 8, with 14 bases in between. This CDR3 comprises 13 residues.

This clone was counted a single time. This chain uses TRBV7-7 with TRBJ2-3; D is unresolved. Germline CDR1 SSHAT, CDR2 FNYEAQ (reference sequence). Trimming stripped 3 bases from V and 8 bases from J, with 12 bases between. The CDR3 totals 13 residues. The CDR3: CASSLGPLGTQYF. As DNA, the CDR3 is TGTGCCAGCAGCTTGGGCCCATTAGGTACGCAGTATTTT. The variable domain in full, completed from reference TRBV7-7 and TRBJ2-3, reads GAGVSQSPRYKVTKRGQDVTLRCDPISSHATLYWYQQALGQGPEFLTYFNYEAQPDKSGLPSDRFSAERPEGSISTLTIQRTEQRDSAMYRCASSLGPLGTQYFGPGTRLTVL.

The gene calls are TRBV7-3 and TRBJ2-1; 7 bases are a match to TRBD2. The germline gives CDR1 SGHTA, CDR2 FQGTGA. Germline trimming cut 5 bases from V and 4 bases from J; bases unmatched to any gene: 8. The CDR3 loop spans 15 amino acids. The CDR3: CASSQGPSGYNEQFF. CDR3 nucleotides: TGTGCCAGCAGCCAGGGACCTAGCGGTTACAATGAGCAGTTCTTC.

CDR3 residues: CASSLEALGRETQYF. CDR3 DNA sequence: TGTGCCAGCAGCTTGGAAGCTCTGGGGCGCGAGACCCAGTACTTC. The J gene is TRBJ2-5, the V gene TRBV5-5; weak D call: TRBD1 (5 bases). Germline loops: CDR1 SGHKS, CDR2 YYEKEE (reference sequence). The CDR3 has 15 residues. Trimming removed 0 bases from V and 5 bases from J, with 14 bases in between.

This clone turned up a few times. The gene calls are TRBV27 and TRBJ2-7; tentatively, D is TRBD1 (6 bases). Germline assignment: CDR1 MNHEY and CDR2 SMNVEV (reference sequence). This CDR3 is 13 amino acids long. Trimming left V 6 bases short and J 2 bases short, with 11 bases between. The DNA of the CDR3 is TGTGCCAGCAGGGCCAGGGGCCCCTACGAGCAGTACTTC. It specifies CASRARGPYEQYF.

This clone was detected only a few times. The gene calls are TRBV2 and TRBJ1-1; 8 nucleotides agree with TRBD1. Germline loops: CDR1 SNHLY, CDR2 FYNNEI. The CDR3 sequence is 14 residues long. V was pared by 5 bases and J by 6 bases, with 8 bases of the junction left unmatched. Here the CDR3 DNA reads TGTGCCAGCAGTCTCCAGGGGGCAGGGGCTGAAGCTTTCTTT. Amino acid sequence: CASSLQGAGAEAFF. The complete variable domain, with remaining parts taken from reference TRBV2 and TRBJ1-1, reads EPEVTQTPSHQVTQMGQEVILRCVPISNHLYFYWYRQILGQKVEFLVSFYNNEISEKSEIFDDQFSVERPDGSNFTLKIRSTKLEDSAMYFCASSLQGAGAEAFFGQGTRLTVV.